The rows below give T cell receptor beta chains drawn from one sample of a study of early T cells in non-severe SARS-CoV-2 infection. TCRdb independently ran MiXCR on the 5' RACE reads; one entry per CDR3 protein. This repertoire shows around 78,000 distinct CDR3 sequences, around an eighth found once; its top ten account for around 3.3%. What was sequenced was whole blood. The receptors here all came from an adult who was a healthcare worker with PCR-confirmed SARS-CoV-2 infection or an uninfected control (not recorded which). The CDR3 runs from the conserved cysteine through the conserved F or W. A D gene is named only where the DNA matches it firmly. The size field is filled for only some rows; it gives once, few, many or a size class.

many,TRBD1,TRBJ2-3,TRBV9,CASSAAGGATDTQYF,TGTGCCAGCAGCGCGGCAGGGGGTGCAACAGATACGCAGTATTTT
.,TRBD1,TRBJ2-7,TRBV5-5,CASSSLQGAYEQYF,TGTGCCAGCAGCTCCCTCCAGGGGGCCTACGAGCAGTACTTC
.,.,TRBJ1-6,TRBV5-1,CASSSTGQINSPLHF,TGCGCCAGCAGCAGCACAGGACAGATTAATTCACCCCTCCACTTT
.,.,TRBJ2-1,TRBV27,CASSLTATNEQFF,TGTGCCAGCAGTCTCACTGCGACCAATGAGCAGTTCTTC
few,.,TRBJ2-4,TRBV5-1,CASSTDTPPDIQYF,TGCGCCAGCAGCACCGACACCCCCCCGGACATTCAGTACTTC
.,.,TRBJ2-5,TRBV28,CASSFRTGPETQYF,TGTGCCAGCAGTTTTCGAACAGGGCCAGAGACCCAGTACTTC
few,.,TRBJ2-3,TRBV9,CASSVGGGSTDTQYF,TGTGCCAGCAGCGTAGGCGGGGGCAGCACAGATACGCAGTATTTT
few,.,TRBJ2-3,TRBV13,CASSHSDSGSSTDTQYF,TGTGCCAGCAGCCACTCCGACAGCGGGTCTAGCACAGATACGCAGTATTTT
many,.,TRBJ2-1,TRBV12-3/TRBV12-4,CASTERDGDEQFF,TGTGCCAGCACCGAGAGGGATGGGGATGAGCAGTTCTTC
few,.,TRBJ1-1,TRBV20-1,CSAPRAPNTEAFF,TGCAGTGCCCCGAGGGCACCGAACACTGAAGCTTTCTTT
many,.,TRBJ1-1,TRBV18,CASSPPLGNTEAFF,TGTGCCAGCTCACCGCCCTTGGGGAACACTGAAGCTTTCTTT
few,.,TRBJ2-7,TRBV29-1,CSVDSPGNYEQYF,TGCAGCGTTGACTCTCCAGGAAACTACGAGCAGTACTTC
few,.,TRBJ2-1,TRBV14,CASSQAISYNEQFF,TGTGCCAGCAGCCAAGCCATATCCTACAATGAGCAGTTCTTC
.,TRBD2,TRBJ2-7,TRBV7-8,CASSPRGSGRAYEQYF,TGTGCCAGCAGTCCCCGAGGATCAGGGAGGGCCTACGAGCAGTACTTC
.,.,TRBJ1-4,TRBV29-1,CSGLNGKLFF,TGCAGCGGATTGAACGGAAAACTGTTTTTT
many,.,TRBJ2-5,TRBV4-1,CASSPSEDLETQYF,TGCGCCAGCAGCCCCTCCGAGGATCTAGAGACCCAGTACTTC
.,.,TRBJ2-2,TRBV12-3/TRBV12-4,CASIVDSGGELFF,TGTGCCAGCATTGTCGATTCGGGCGGGGAGCTGTTTTTT
many,.,TRBJ1-1,TRBV5-1,CASSLGHMNTEAFF,TGCGCCAGCAGCTTGGGACACATGAACACTGAAGCTTTCTTT
many,TRBD2,TRBJ2-7,TRBV20-1,CSARLAGVYEQYF,TGCAGTGCTAGACTAGCGGGAGTATACGAGCAGTACTTC
few,.,TRBJ2-7,TRBV5-1,CASSLVVSSHEQYF,TGCGCCAGCAGCTTGGTGGTGAGCTCCCACGAGCAGTACTTC
.,TRBD2,TRBJ2-7,TRBV29-1,CSVVRLAGTHEQYF,TGCAGCGTTGTGAGACTAGCGGGAACCCACGAGCAGTACTTC
.,.,TRBJ2-5,TRBV6-5,CASRRGSAREKTQYF,TGTGCCAGCAGGAGGGGGTCGGCGCGGGAGAAGACCCAGTACTTC
many,TRBD2,TRBJ2-7,TRBV6-5,CASSYTGGEGREQYF,TGTGCCAGCAGTTACACCGGCGGGGAGGGGCGCGAGCAGTACTTC
many,TRBD1,TRBJ1-3,TRBV6-6,CASSYSAGGGSGNTIYF,TGTGCCAGCAGTTACTCGGCAGGGGGCGGCTCTGGAAACACCATATATTTT
few,.,TRBJ1-4,TRBV5-5,CASSPRPDNEKLFF,TGTGCCAGCAGCCCCCGACCGGATAATGAAAAACTGTTTTTT
once,TRBD1,TRBJ1-1,TRBV5-1,CASRPSGTENTEAFF,TGCGCCAGCAGGCCGTCCGGGACAGAGAACACTGAAGCTTTCTTT
few,TRBD1,TRBJ1-1,TRBV7-9,CASATGGVNTEAFF,TGTGCCAGTGCGACAGGGGGAGTGAACACTGAAGCTTTCTTT
.,.,TRBJ1-2,TRBV5-4,CASSSLNYGYTF,TGTGCCAGCAGCTCGCTTAACTATGGCTACACCTTC
few,.,TRBJ2-3,TRBV25-1,CASTPPGRDTQYF,TGTGCCAGCACCCCCCCTGGGAGGGATACGCAGTATTTT
many,TRBD2,TRBJ2-3,TRBV3-1,CASSQLAGPTDTQYF,TGTGCCAGCAGCCAACTAGCGGGGCCCACAGATACGCAGTATTTT
many,.,TRBJ1-5,TRBV2,CASSGHNNQPQHF,TGTGCCAGCAGTGGACACAATAATCAGCCCCAGCATTTT
.,.,TRBJ2-7,TRBV5-4,CASSREQVPYEQYF,TGTGCCAGCAGCCGGGAACAGGTCCCCTACGAGCAGTACTTC
few,.,TRBJ2-1,TRBV7-6,CASSLASDEQFF,TGTGCCAGCAGCTTAGCCTCTGATGAGCAGTTCTTC
.,.,TRBJ2-5,TRBV7-2,CASSFQGGLETQYF,TGTGCCAGCAGCTTTCAGGGGGGCTTGGAGACCCAGTACTTC
.,.,TRBJ2-7,TRBV20-1,CSAEGSSSYEQYF,TGCAGCGCAGAGGGGTCCAGCTCCTACGAGCAGTACTTC
.,.,TRBJ2-1,TRBV7-9,CASSSRDRQPTSHKRSEQFF,TGTGCCAGCAGCTCCCGGGACAGGCAGCCGACTAGCCACAAAAGGTCTGAGCAGTTCTTC
many,TRBD1,TRBJ2-7,TRBV7-9,CASSPGQGANLAYEQYF,TGTGCCAGCAGCCCCGGACAGGGGGCGAACCTAGCCTACGAGCAGTACTTC
many,.,TRBJ2-3,TRBV10-2,CASSPAGRFEPDTQYF,TGCGCCAGCAGTCCGGCTGGGAGGTTCGAGCCAGATACGCAGTATTTT
many,.,TRBJ2-1,TRBV30,CAWSPSVSYNEQFF,TGTGCCTGGAGTCCTAGCGTCTCCTACAATGAGCAGTTCTTC
few,TRBD1,TRBJ2-2,TRBV5-4,CASRDRGYGLAGELFF,TGTGCCAGCCGGGACAGGGGTTACGGGTTGGCCGGGGAGCTGTTTTTT
many,.,TRBJ2-7,TRBV12-3/TRBV12-4,CASSLSASTYEQYF,TGTGCCAGCAGTTTGTCTGCCTCCACCTACGAGCAGTACTTC
few,.,TRBJ2-3,TRBV7-9,CASSLDATDTQYF,TGTGCCAGCAGCTTAGACGCCACAGATACGCAGTATTTT
many,TRBD2,TRBJ2-7,TRBV18,CASSPWGLAGEQYF,TGTGCCAGCTCACCTTGGGGACTAGCGGGCGAGCAGTACTTC
many,TRBD1,TRBJ1-6,TRBV2,CASSGWTGRNSPLHF,TGTGCCAGCAGTGGGTGGACAGGTCGGAATTCACCCCTCCACTTT
many,.,TRBJ2-7,TRBV7-6,CASSPLLGTLSYEQYF,TGTGCCAGCAGCCCCCTCCTAGGGACACTCTCCTACGAGCAGTACTTC
few,.,TRBJ2-5,TRBV3-1,CASSQRGQETQYF,TGTGCCAGCAGCCAACGAGGGCAAGAGACCCAGTACTTC
few,.,TRBJ2-5,TRBV3-1,CASSQDLGVGETQYF,TGTGCCAGCAGCCAAGATCTCGGGGTAGGGGAGACCCAGTACTTC
many,.,TRBJ1-5,TRBV21-1,CASRSGDRASNQPQHF,TGTGCCAGCAGGAGCGGAGACAGGGCGAGCAATCAGCCCCAGCATTTT